This T cell receptor beta chain was sequenced during a study of shared clonotypes between healthy human individuals. The CDR3 sequence is 12 residues long. Trimming removed 4 bases from V and 4 bases from J, with 7 bases in between. Germline loops: CDR1 MNHEY, CDR2 SVGAGI. This clone was seen only once. The sample has other DNA sequences that encode this CDR3 too. Sequencing was performed with immunoSEQ multiplex PCR; in TCRdb, only in-frame clones are kept and a portion is missing. The sample holds nearly 1 million clones, over 75% seen once. The source of this sequence is a man between 18 and 35 years old in good health. Sequencing was done on a sample of memory CD4+ T cells sorted from blood. Subset defined: CD45RA-negative fraction. The chain is built from TRBV6-5 and TRBJ1-1; no clear D gene. CDR3 in amino acids: CASSSAGTEAFF. The CDR3 DNA follows: TGTGCCAGCAGTTCCGCAGGCACTGAAGCTTTCTTT.